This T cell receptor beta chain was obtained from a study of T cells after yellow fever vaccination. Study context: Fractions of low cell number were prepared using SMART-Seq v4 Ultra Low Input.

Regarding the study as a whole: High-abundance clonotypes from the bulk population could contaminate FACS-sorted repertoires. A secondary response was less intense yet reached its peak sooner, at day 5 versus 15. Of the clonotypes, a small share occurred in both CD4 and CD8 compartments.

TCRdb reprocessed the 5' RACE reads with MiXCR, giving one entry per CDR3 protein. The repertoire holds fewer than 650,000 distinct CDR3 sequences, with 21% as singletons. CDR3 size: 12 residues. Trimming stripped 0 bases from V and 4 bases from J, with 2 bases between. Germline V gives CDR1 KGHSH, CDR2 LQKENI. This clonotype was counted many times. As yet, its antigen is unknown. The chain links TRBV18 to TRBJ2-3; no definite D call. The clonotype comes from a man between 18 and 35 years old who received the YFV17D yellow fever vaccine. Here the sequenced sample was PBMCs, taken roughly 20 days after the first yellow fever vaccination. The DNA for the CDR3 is TGTGCCAGCTCACCACCGTCAGATACGCAGTATTTT. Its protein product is CASSPPSDTQYF.